The rows below give T cell receptor beta chains drawn from one sample of a study of cytomegalovirus exposure and HLA in healthy donors. TCRdb's copy holds only in-frame clones and misses some; the assay was immunoSEQ multiplex PCR. Here the sample spans about 110,000 clones, around 85% being singletons. Sequencing used PBMCs. The source is a woman between 18 and 29 years old in good health and CMV-seronegative. Both conserved end residues are part of each CDR3. A D gene is named only where the DNA matches it firmly. Only part of the rows carry a size: once, few, many, or a class if the clone is expanded.

clone size	D gene	V gene	J gene	CDR3 protein	CDR3 DNA
once	TRBD2	TRBV5-1	TRBJ2-1	CASSPPSGVYNEQFF	TGCGCCAGCAGCCCCCCTAGCGGTGTCTACAATGAGCAGTTCTTC
NA	TRBD1	TRBV19	TRBJ2-2	CASRGQGTTGELFF	TGTGCCAGTAGGGGACAGGGAACCACCGGGGAGCTGTTTTTT
NA	NA	TRBV30	TRBJ2-3	CAWTVTDTQYF	TGTGCCTGGACGGTCACAGATACGCAGTATTTT
few	NA	TRBV7-9	TRBJ2-7	CASSPRGSGVASYEQYF	TGTGCCAGCAGCCCCAGGGGGTCGGGGGTAGCGTCCTACGAGCAGTACTTC
NA	NA	TRBV6-5	TRBJ1-3	CASSYSRGFGNTIYF	TGTGCCAGCAGTTACTCGCGGGGCTTCGGAAACACCATATATTTT
NA	NA	TRBV6-1	TRBJ1-4	CASSEFQTTNEKLFF	TGTGCCAGCAGTGAGTTCCAGACAACTAATGAAAAACTGTTTTTT
few	NA	TRBV6-5	TRBJ2-1	CASSYFSSNNEQFF	TGTGCCAGCAGTTACTTTAGTAGTAACAATGAGCAGTTCTTC
few	NA	TRBV7-8	TRBJ1-2	CASSSPYVGVLPGYGYTF	TGTGCCAGCAGCTCCCCGTATGTAGGGGTCCTACCGGGCTATGGCTACACCTTC
few	NA	TRBV6-5	TRBJ2-7	CASSYASDSGSYEQYF	TGTGCCAGCAGTTACGCAAGCGACTCCGGCTCCTACGAGCAGTACTTC
few	TRBD1	TRBV25-1	TRBJ2-2	CASSGDRVPGELFF	TGTGCCAGCAGCGGGGACAGGGTTCCCGGGGAGCTGTTTTTT
NA	TRBD1	TRBV7-3	TRBJ2-2	CASSRTGMGTGELFF	TGTGCCAGCAGCCGGACAGGGATGGGGACCGGGGAGCTGTTTTTT
NA	TRBD1	TRBV5-6	TRBJ1-4	CASSLGQVNEKLFF	TGTGCCAGCAGCCTCGGACAGGTTAATGAAAAACTGTTTTTT
NA	TRBD1	TRBV6-5	TRBJ2-2	CASSFTGENTGELFF	TGTGCCAGCAGTTTCACAGGGGAGAACACCGGGGAGCTGTTTTTT
NA	NA	TRBV28	TRBJ1-5	CASSQNYQPQHF	TGTGCCAGCAGTCAGAATTATCAGCCCCAGCATTTT
NA	NA	TRBV4-1	TRBJ1-3	CASSQNLLGSGNTIYF	TGCGCCAGCAGCCAAAATCTCCTCGGCTCTGGAAACACCATATATTTT
NA	NA	TRBV10-3	TRBJ2-5	CAISESSASEETQYF	TGTGCCATCAGTGAGTCGTCGGCTAGCGAGGAGACCCAGTACTTC
NA	NA	TRBV6-5	TRBJ2-7	CASSYLGAYEQYF	TGTGCCAGCAGTTACCTCGGAGCCTACGAGCAGTACTTC
NA	NA	TRBV7-3	TRBJ1-1	CASSLIGESTEAFF	TGTGCCAGCAGCTTAATAGGGGAAAGCACTGAAGCTTTCTTT
NA	NA	TRBV7-2	TRBJ2-4	CASSFQVTSKNIQYF	TGTGCCAGCAGCTTTCAGGTTACGTCCAAAAACATTCAGTACTTC
NA	NA	TRBV18	TRBJ1-3	CASSLSGNTIYF	TGTGCCAGCTCATTATCTGGAAACACCATATATTTT
NA	TRBD1	TRBV6-5	TRBJ2-7	CASSKDRGIDEQYF	TGTGCCAGCAGTAAGGACAGGGGGATTGACGAGCAGTACTTC
NA	NA	TRBV7-8	TRBJ1-4	CASSLDRAREKLFF	TGTGCCAGCAGCTTAGACAGGGCGAGAGAAAAACTGTTTTTT
NA	TRBD1	TRBV9	TRBJ1-2	CASSKHTGDGYGYTF	TGTGCCAGCAGCAAACACACAGGGGATGGCTATGGCTACACCTTC
once	TRBD1	TRBV19	TRBJ1-1	CASSPDRWNVNTEAFF	TGTGCCAGTAGTCCGGACAGGTGGAACGTGAACACTGAAGCTTTCTTT
NA	NA	TRBV6-1	TRBJ1-1	CASSEGFGRVGTEAFF	TGTGCCAGCAGTGAAGGGTTTGGCAGGGTGGGCACTGAAGCTTTCTTT
NA	NA	TRBV18	TRBJ2-1	CASSPGEGTPSYNEQFF	TGTGCCAGCTCGCCAGGTGAGGGGACACCTTCCTACAATGAGCAGTTCTTC
NA	NA	TRBV10-3	TRBJ2-7	CAISESGLRGARNRLSYEQYF	TGTGCCATCAGTGAGTCTGGTTTACGGGGGGCCAGGAACCGACTCTCCTACGAGCAGTACTTC
NA	NA	TRBV4-1	TRBJ1-3	CASSRPRAPDSGNTIYF	TGCGCCAGCAGCCGACCCAGGGCCCCGGACTCTGGAAACACCATATATTTT
NA	TRBD2	TRBV18	TRBJ2-1	CASSPVGTSTYNEQFF	TGTGCCAGCTCACCCGTCGGGACTAGCACATACAATGAGCAGTTCTTC
NA	TRBD1	TRBV30	TRBJ1-3	CAAGTAPGNTIYF	TGTGCCGCGGGGACAGCTCCGGGAAACACCATATATTTT
NA	NA	TRBV19	TRBJ1-1	CASSMQAFEAFF	TGTGCCAGTAGTATGCAGGCATTCGAAGCTTTCTTT
NA	TRBD2	TRBV5-4	TRBJ2-2	CASSTRGANTGELFF	TGTGCCAGCAGCACGCGGGGGGCCAACACCGGGGAGCTGTTTTTT
NA	NA	TRBV7-6	TRBJ1-1	CASSSRRGTNTEAFF	TGTGCCAGCAGCTCGCGACGGGGAACGAACACTGAAGCTTTCTTT
NA	NA	TRBV27	TRBJ2-7	CASSLGGFSIYEQYF	TGTGCCAGCAGCCTAGGGGGATTCTCCATCTACGAGCAGTACTTC
NA	TRBD2	TRBV29-1	TRBJ2-7	CSVLSGGAHEQYF	TGCAGCGTTCTTAGCGGGGGGGCACACGAGCAGTACTTC
NA	NA	TRBV4-1	TRBJ1-6	CASSQEGAWDSPLHF	TGCGCCAGCAGCCAAGAGGGGGCCTGGGATTCACCCCTCCACTTT
NA	NA	TRBV20-1	TRBJ1-6	CSAPRTVPLHF	TGCAGTGCGCCTCGAACAGTTCCCCTCCACTTT
NA	TRBD1	TRBV30	TRBJ1-6	CAWSTGYQGQVVSPLHF	TGTGCCTGGAGCACGGGATATCAGGGACAGGTTGTATCACCCCTCCACTTT
NA	NA	TRBV30	TRBJ2-7	CAWSAGGGAVRTYEQYF	TGTGCCTGGAGTGCAGGTGGGGGGGCGGTACGGACCTACGAGCAGTACTTC
NA	NA	TRBV7-6	TRBJ1-2	CASSLGGQSSYTF	TGTGCCAGCAGCTTAGGCGGACAGAGTTCTTATACCTTC
NA	NA	TRBV28	TRBJ1-4	CASSPTEPPEKLFF	TGTGCCAGCAGTCCGACGGAGCCCCCGGAAAAACTGTTTTTT
NA	NA	TRBV6-1	TRBJ2-2	CASRPRLETGELFF	TGTGCCAGCCGCCCCCGGTTGGAGACCGGGGAGCTGTTTTTT
few	NA	TRBV5-6	TRBJ1-1	CASSRTASNTEAFF	TGTGCCAGCAGCCGGACAGCCTCGAACACTGAAGCTTTCTTT
NA	NA	TRBV19	TRBJ1-1	CASQGNTEAFF	TGTGCCAGTCAGGGGAACACTGAAGCTTTCTTT
NA	NA	TRBV28	TRBJ1-6	CASRRTGDNSPLHF	TGTGCCAGCCGCCGGACGGGGGATAATTCACCCCTCCACTTT
NA	TRBD1	TRBV19	TRBJ1-2	CASSGELPTGTGNDYGYTF	TGTGCCAGTAGTGGCGAATTACCAACCGGGACAGGGAACGACTATGGCTACACCTTC
NA	TRBD1	TRBV2	TRBJ2-7	CASRDRGLEQYF	TGTGCCAGCAGGGACAGGGGGCTCGAGCAGTACTTC
NA	NA	TRBV7-6	TRBJ1-5	CASSLGFAGNHQPQHF	TGTGCCAGCAGCTTAGGCTTTGCGGGTAACCATCAGCCCCAGCATTTT
NA	NA	TRBV5-1	TRBJ1-3	CASSLGDFSGNTIYF	TGCGCCAGCAGCTTGGGGGACTTCTCTGGAAACACCATATATTTT
NA	NA	TRBV6-1	TRBJ1-1	CASGKQENNEAFF	TGTGCCAGCGGAAAACAGGAGAATAATGAAGCTTTCTTT
NA	TRBD2	TRBV7-3	TRBJ2-1	CASSFGGLYNEQFF	TGTGCCAGCAGCTTCGGGGGACTATACAATGAGCAGTTCTTC
NA	TRBD2	TRBV6-5	TRBJ2-3	CASSGTRETDTQYF	TGTGCCAGCAGTGGGACTAGGGAGACAGATACGCAGTATTTT
NA	TRBD2	TRBV18	TRBJ2-3	CASSPQLAGSTDTQYF	TGTGCCAGCTCACCACAACTAGCGGGGAGCACAGATACGCAGTATTTT
NA	NA	TRBV6-1	TRBJ2-1	CASNNRFGSYNEQFF	TGTGCCAGCAATAACAGGTTCGGCTCCTACAATGAGCAGTTCTTC
NA	NA	TRBV5-1	TRBJ1-1	CASRSGARNLAEAFF	TGCGCCAGCAGATCAGGGGCTCGCAATTTGGCTGAAGCTTTCTTT